These 19 T cell receptor beta chains came from one sample sequenced in a study of human T cells and chemical hapten exposure. Time point given: patch test 1, 2 weeks after DPC sensitization. Treatment denoted: therapeutic diphenylcyclopropenone sensitization with weekly scalp DPC. TCRdb called the RACE reads again in MiXCR, with one record for every CDR3 protein. Of roughly 200,000 distinct CDR3 sequences in the sample, more than 20% were seen once. The source was whole blood, collected in connection with sensitization to the hapten diphenylcyclopropenone (DPC). Every receptor here comes from a woman aged 50 to 60 with alopecia areata. Some clones in this sample may be carry-over from other donors' samples.

This clonotype was seen a handful of times. V and J are TRBV7-8 and TRBJ1-1, with D uncertain. V was pared by 6 bases and J by 4 bases, with 12 bases between. CDR1 and CDR2 from the germline V gene are SGHVS and FQNEAQ. The CDR3 contains 13 residues. As DNA, the CDR3 is TGTGCCAGCAGTCGTTTAATAGGCACTGAAGCTTTCTTT. Amino acid sequence: CASSRLIGTEAFF.

V usage is TRBV29-1 and J usage is TRBJ2-3; 8 bases are shared with TRBD2. After removal of 4 bases from V and 0 bases from J, the junction contained 3 bases not matched to a gene. This CDR3 is built from 14 residues. Germline values: CDR1 SQVTM, CDR2 ANQGSEA. DNA of the CDR3: TGCAGCGTTGGGTTAGCGGGAAGCACAGATACGCAGTATTTT. Protein sequence: CSVGLAGSTDTQYF.

At least ten counts were recorded for this clonotype. The chain is built from TRBV7-2 and TRBJ2-1; D not resolved. Deletions cut 0 bases from V and 7 bases from J, with 4 bases between. This CDR3 has 12 residues. CDR1 and CDR2 from the germline V gene are SGHTA and FQGNSA. The CDR3 is CASSLAYNEQFF. The DNA of the CDR3 is TGTGCCAGCAGCTTAGCGTATAATGAGCAGTTCTTC. The full variable domain, rest sourced from reference TRBV7-2 and TRBJ2-1, is GAGVSQSPSNKVTEKGKDVELRCDPISGHTALYWYRQSLGQGLEFLIYFQGNSAPDKSGLPSDRFSAERTGGSVSTLTIQRTQQEDSAVYLCASSLAYNEQFFGPGTRLTVL.

This clonotype was seen ten or more times. This chain joins TRBV28 and TRBJ1-3, with no clear D. Between the trimmed V and J ends, which lost 7 bases and 0 bases, there was a span of 7 bases. Germline CDR1 reads MDHEN; CDR2 reads SYDVKM. The CDR3 extends over 13 amino acids. CDR3 protein: CASNGGSGNTIYF. The CDR3 bases are TGTGCCAGCAACGGCGGCTCTGGAAACACCATATATTTT.

This clonotype has a handful of counts. This chain uses TRBV7-2 with TRBJ1-3; possible D gene TRBD1, 6 bases. CDR3 size: 15 residues. V gave up 0 bases and J gave up 5 bases, with 11 bases separating them. Germline lookup yields CDR1 SGHTA and CDR2 FQGNSA. The CDR3 DNA is TGTGCCAGCAGCTTAGCCAGGGGAGCTAGAAACACCATATATTTT. It yields the protein CASSLARGARNTIYF.

The gene calls are TRBV28 and TRBJ2-1; possibly TRBD1 for D (5 bases). There are 13 residues in the CDR3. V lost 5 bases and J lost 3, with 8 bases in between. Per germline, CDR1 MDHEN and CDR2 SYDVKM. CDR3 sequence reads: CASSRTLYNEQFF. The CDR3, as DNA: TGTGCCAGCAGTCGGACACTCTACAATGAGCAGTTCTTC.

This clonotype came up a few times. The rearrangement uses TRBV6-5 and TRBJ2-7; D is perhaps TRBD2 (5 bases). Germline V gene lookup returns CDR1 MNHEY and CDR2 SVGAGI. The CDR3 extends over 14 amino acids. Trimming pared 5 bases from V and 3 bases from J, leaving 14 bases between. The CDR3 region is CASSQPGSRYEQYF. The CDR3 bases are TGTGCCAGCAGTCAACCGGGGTCCCGCTACGAGCAGTACTTC.

The chain uses TRBV12-3 or TRBV12-4 and TRBJ1-2; 7 bases align to TRBD1. This CDR3 region has 15 residues. Unmatched junction bases numbered 4, after V lost 2 bases and J lost 1 base. Written as DNA, the CDR3 is TGTGCCAGCAGTTTACCGGGACAGCTTAACTATGGCTACACCTTC. Translated: CASSLPGQLNYGYTF.

The gene calls are TRBV7-9 and TRBJ1-2; a possible D gene is TRBD1 (6 bases). Trimming pared 4 bases from V and 8 bases from J, leaving 23 bases between. CDR1 and CDR2 (germline): SEHNR, FQNEAQ (reference sequence). CDR3 size: 16 residues. The CDR3: CASSSSVRGGKSGYTF. The CDR3 DNA reads TGTGCCAGCAGCTCGTCCGTACGAGGGGGGAAGTCGGGCTACACCTTC.

This clonotype was found a few times. The gene calls are TRBV10-2 and TRBJ1-1; maybe TRBD1 (5 bases). CDR3 length: 14 residues. V lost 2 bases and J 0 bases, leaving 7 bases between the germline ends. The V gene's germline CDR1 is WSHSY and CDR2 SAAADI. This CDR3 is CASSEVRVNTEAFF. The DNA of the CDR3 is TGCGCCAGCAGTGAGGTCAGGGTGAACACTGAAGCTTTCTTT.

The chain combines TRBV2 with TRBJ1-5, with a tentative D call TRBD1 (5 bases). The V gene's germline CDR1 is SNHLY and CDR2 FYNNEI. The ends were cut back, 3 bases at V and 5 bases at J, with 8 bases in the middle. The CDR3 has 13 amino acids. The CDR3 region is CASSDQGYQPQHF. The CDR3 nucleotides are TGTGCCAGCAGTGATCAGGGATATCAGCCCCAGCATTTT. Full variable domain (outside the CDR3, taken from reference TRBV2 and TRBJ1-5): EPEVTQTPSHQVTQMGQEVILRCVPISNHLYFYWYRQILGQKVEFLVSFYNNEISEKSEIFDDQFSVERPDGSNFTLKIRSTKLEDSAMYFCASSDQGYQPQHFGDGTRLSIL.

This chain links TRBV5-1 with TRBJ2-7; D possibly corresponds to TRBD2 (6 bases). Germline assignment: CDR1 SGHRS and CDR2 YFSETQ. Trimming cost V 4 bases and J 0 bases, with 11 bases left between them. The CDR3 loop spans 14 amino acids. The CDR3 nucleotides read TGCGCCAGCAGCCGCAGACTAGACTCCTACGAGCAGTACTTC. It is translated as CASSRRLDSYEQYF.

This clonotype has a handful of counts. This chain links TRBV20-1 with TRBJ2-1, with 11 bases that match TRBD1. The CDR3 consists of 16 residues. Germline CDR1 and CDR2: DFQATT and SNEGSKA (reference sequence). V lost 2 bases and J lost 7; bases outside the gene matches: 10. For the CDR3, the DNA is TGCAGTGCTAGAACCCCCTTGGGACAGGGGGTAAATGAGCAGTTCTTC. Its protein is CSARTPLGQGVNEQFF.

V usage is TRBV3-1 and J usage is TRBJ2-3; D possibly corresponds to TRBD2 (6 bases). Trimming stripped 11 bases from V and 6 bases from J, with 21 bases between. Germline V gene lookup returns CDR1 LGHDT and CDR2 YNNKEL (reference sequence). The CDR3 has 14 amino acids. The CDR3 DNA sequence: TGTGCCGCCTCGTGGAGCGTTGGAGGGGATACGCAGTATTTT. Translating it yields CAASWSVGGDTQYF.

This clonotype was counted only a few times. The gene calls are TRBV29-1 and TRBJ2-1, with a possible D match to TRBD1 (5 bases). Trimming took 5 bases from V and 1 from J, leaving 15 bases between them. The CDR3 is 15 amino acids. Germline V gives CDR1 SQVTM, CDR2 ANQGSEA. CDR3 amino acids: CSVPISRASYNEQFF. CDR3 in DNA: TGCAGCGTTCCTATAAGCAGGGCTTCCTACAATGAGCAGTTCTTC.

This clonotype has more than one count but fewer than ten. In DNA form, the CDR3 reads TGCAGCGTTGAGACAGGGAGGTCTGGGGCCAACGTCCTGACTTTC. It translates to CSVETGRSGANVLTF. The genes are TRBV29-1 and TRBJ2-6; TRBD1 is a possible D gene (7 bases). The CDR3 is made up of 15 amino acids. The V end lost 3 bases, the J end lost 1 base, and 10 bases lay between the germline ends. Germline assignment: CDR1 SQVTM and CDR2 ANQGSEA.

The chain employs TRBV6-6 and TRBJ2-1, with D possibly being TRBD2 (6 bases). CDR1 is MNHNY, CDR2 SVGAGI, per germline (reference sequence). There are 16 residues in the CDR3. Trimming took 3 bases from V and 0 from J, leaving 12 bases between them. CDR3 amino acids: CASSYLAGSSYNEQFF. The CDR3 nucleotides are TGTGCCAGCAGTTATCTCGCGGGAAGCTCCTACAATGAGCAGTTCTTC.

This sequence joins TRBV6-2 or TRBV6-3 and TRBJ2-7; no clear D gene. Germline V lookup: CDR1 MNHEY, CDR2 SVGEGT. The V and J ends lost 10 bases and 6 bases respectively, with 13 bases between them. CDR3 length: 11 amino acids. The CDR3 region has the DNA TGTGCCACCTCCGGCCTCCCCGAGCAGTACTTC. It is translated as CATSGLPEQYF.

This chain uses TRBV7-2 with TRBJ1-1; D may be TRBD1 (5 bases). CDR1 is SGHTA and CDR2 is FQGNSA in the germline V gene. This CDR3 is built from 13 residues. Trimming shortened V by 6 bases and J by 5 bases, and 13 bases separated the two germline ends. CDR3 region: CASRRPSGTEAFF. The CDR3 DNA sequence: TGTGCCAGCAGGCGCCCCTCAGGGACTGAAGCTTTCTTT.